The present T cell receptor beta chain was sequenced within a study of cytomegalovirus exposure and HLA in healthy donors. This clone was counted a single time. PCR involved 60 Vbeta and 13 Jbeta primers. Repertoires were generated with immunoSEQ multiplex PCR, while TCRdb's copy carries only in-frame clones and drops some. The sample has about 140,000 clones; approximately 84% are singletons. Trimming took 5 bases from V and 5 from J; bases not matched to a gene: 11. Germline CDR1 is SGHTA and CDR2 is FQGNSA. This CDR3 spans 16 amino acids. The material sequenced was PBMCs. The chain combines TRBV7-2 with TRBJ2-1; 8 bases line up with TRBD2. This TCR came from a man younger than 45 in good health and CMV-seropositive. CDR3 DNA sequence: TGTGCCAGCAGCAAAGGGTCGGGAGGGGGACACAATGAGCAGTTCTTC. Translation: CASSKGSGGGHNEQFF.